This T cell receptor (beta chain) is from a study of CD4 T cells in lung cancer (dated by TCRdb to about 2019). A note on the overall study: To find responses to candidate mutation-encoded neoepitopes, the study screened blood T cells from NSCLC patients and isolated neoantigen-specific CD4+ T-cell clones and TCRs. Tumor and non-adjacent lung tissue came from four patients undergoing curative-intent resections for stage I-III non-small cell lung cancer. The resected patients had lung adenocarcinoma or squamous cell carcinoma, were aged 60 to 69 at blood donation, and mostly were former smokers. Treatments received by the patients before blood donation included platinum chemotherapy, and some patients received nivolumab or pembrolizumab. The frequency of neoantigen-specific clonotypes in tumor resections, non-adjacent lung and cultured T-cell products was tracked by TCRB deep sequencing. General conclusions and limits of the study: Some blood-derived responses might reflect in vitro priming of naive T cells or cross-reactivity rather than memory responses to the cancer.

CDR1 and CDR2, looked up from the germline V gene, are LGHNA and YNFKEQ. The CDR3 has 15 amino acids, counting the end cysteine and phenylalanine. Just CDR3 DNA is preserved here, 45 bases in frame from base 1. V sheds 5 bases and J sheds 6 bases, leaving 19 bases between their ends. On this clone: The antigen it recognizes is unknown. Base qualities are not recorded, but no much larger clone differs from it by a single base.

Libraries were prepared through the immunoSEQ multiplex PCR assay. DNA was isolated with Qiagen DNeasy or QIAamp micro DNA kits and TCRB sequenced with the Adaptive Biotechnology human TCRB sequencing kit. TCRB libraries were sequenced on an Illumina MiSeq. Per the authors' processing: TCRB sequence data were analyzed with the kit provider's software, and tumor enrichment of clonotype templates was tested with Fisher's exact test. Held by TCRdb, this immuneACCESS table contains in-frame sequences only and omits some clones. Under half of the omission traces to an unresolved V gene where checked; the cause of the rest is unknown. Clone size and V and J calls were adopted from that table, with D and trimming inferred from the DNA. The sample table records under 6,000 clones; around two thirds of these occur just once. The ten most abundant clones make up about 17% of the sample.

Sequencing was performed on lung tumor tissue. The chain uses TRBV4-2 and TRBJ1-2, with no D gene named confidently. The clonotype originates from a man between 60 and 70 years old with non-small cell lung cancer. The DNA reads as follows: TGTGCCAGCAGCTTTTCGCGGGAGACCTTCAATGGCTACACCTTC. Its product reads: CASSFSRETFNGYTF.